Below, one TCR beta chain is given with its context. The target antigen is unknown. Profiled with immunoSEQ multiplex PCR; TCRdb holds only in-frame clones, not every one. The sample lists just over 20,000 clones; roughly 97% were seen once. The sample belongs to a study of cytomegalovirus exposure and HLA in healthy donors. Points from the study as a whole: Associated with cytomegalovirus, according to the listing, were fewer than 200 TCR beta chains. It was confirmed in vitro that a few of the CMV-associated chains were specific for CMV antigens.

CDR1 and CDR2 from the germline V gene are LNHDA and SQIVND (reference sequence). The CDR3 runs 14 residues. V gave up 4 bases and J gave up 7 bases; unmatched junction bases: 7. The J gene is TRBJ1-2, the V gene TRBV19; TRBD1 matches at 9 bases. Material: PBMCs. This TCR came from a man younger than 40 in good health and CMV-seropositive. CDR3 residues: CASSTDRGVGGYTF. CDR3 bases: TGTGCCAGTAGTACGGACAGGGGAGTCGGTGGCTACACCTTC.